A selection of T cell receptor beta chains follows, all from one sample in a study of T-cell reconstitution after alpha-beta-depleted transplantation in children. TCRdb ran MiXCR on the PCR reads and lists one entry per CDR3 protein. Of 500,000 to 600,000 distinct CDR3 sequences in the sample, approximately 20% are singletons; the top ten hold 3.3%. The sequencing used PBMCs from the stem cell graft donor, collected from the stem cell graft. The receptors derive from a human donor who donated a stem cell graft to a child with acute lymphoblastic leukemia. Both conserved end residues are part of each CDR3. A D gene is named only where the DNA matches it firmly. Not all rows give a size; the values are once, few, many and, for expanded clones, a class.

d_call: TRBD1; j_call: TRBJ2-7; v_call: TRBV5-1; clone_size: .; cdr3_nt: TGCGCCAGCAGCTTGACCCGGGACAGATCATCCTACGAGCAGTACTTC; cdr3_aa: CASSLTRDRSSYEQYF
d_call: TRBD2; j_call: TRBJ2-3; v_call: TRBV6-4; clone_size: many; cdr3_nt: TGTGCCAGCAGTGTGGCGGGAGAAAGGGATACGCAGTATTTT; cdr3_aa: CASSVAGERDTQYF
d_call: TRBD1; j_call: TRBJ1-1; v_call: TRBV9; clone_size: few; cdr3_nt: TGTGCCAGCAGTGAGGGGCAAGGGGGCTTCGGCACTGAAGCTTTCTTT; cdr3_aa: CASSEGQGGFGTEAFF
d_call: .; j_call: TRBJ2-7; v_call: TRBV5-1; clone_size: .; cdr3_nt: TGCGCCAGCAGCTTGGAGCAAGCGGGTTCCTACTACGAGCAGTACTTC; cdr3_aa: CASSLEQAGSYYEQYF
d_call: .; j_call: TRBJ2-3; v_call: TRBV4-2; clone_size: .; cdr3_nt: TGTGCCAGCAGCCAAGTTCGGACTTTTACAGATACGCAGTATTTT; cdr3_aa: CASSQVRTFTDTQYF
d_call: TRBD1; j_call: TRBJ1-5; v_call: TRBV6-5; clone_size: .; cdr3_nt: TGTGCCAGCAGTTACAGGGGGACAGGGGGCGCAGGCAATCAGCCCCAGCATTTT; cdr3_aa: CASSYRGTGGAGNQPQHF
d_call: TRBD1; j_call: TRBJ1-2; v_call: TRBV6-5; clone_size: .; cdr3_nt: TGTGCCAGCACTTACTCGACAGGGGGGGACTATGGCTACACCTTC; cdr3_aa: CASTYSTGGDYGYTF
d_call: TRBD2; j_call: TRBJ2-2; v_call: TRBV13; clone_size: few; cdr3_nt: TGTGCCAGCAGCGGTAGCGGGAGCACGACGGGGACCGGGGAGCTGTTTTTT; cdr3_aa: CASSGSGSTTGTGELFF
d_call: TRBD1; j_call: TRBJ1-5; v_call: TRBV24-1; clone_size: few; cdr3_nt: TGTGCCACCAGTGACCGTTACCCAGCTGGACAGGCCTACAATCAGCCCCAGCATTTT; cdr3_aa: CATSDRYPAGQAYNQPQHF
d_call: .; j_call: TRBJ2-5; v_call: TRBV6-2/TRBV6-3; clone_size: few; cdr3_nt: TGTGCCACCCAGCCGAGACTAGAGGTGGAGACCCAGTACTTC; cdr3_aa: CATQPRLEVETQYF
d_call: .; j_call: TRBJ2-7; v_call: TRBV21-1; clone_size: .; cdr3_nt: TGTGCCAGCAGCAAAGAACCCCGAGGGGAGGTGTTCGAGCAGTACTTC; cdr3_aa: CASSKEPRGEVFEQYF
d_call: .; j_call: TRBJ2-5; v_call: TRBV11-2; clone_size: .; cdr3_nt: TGTGCCAGCAGCCCCCCATATGAGGAGACCCAGTACTTC; cdr3_aa: CASSPPYEETQYF
d_call: TRBD1; j_call: TRBJ2-7; v_call: TRBV5-1; clone_size: .; cdr3_nt: TGCGCCAGCAGCTTCGAGGGACAGGGGGCCTACGAGCAGTACTTC; cdr3_aa: CASSFEGQGAYEQYF
d_call: .; j_call: TRBJ2-7; v_call: TRBV29-1; clone_size: .; cdr3_nt: TGCAGCGTTGAATGTAACGACAGGTCCCCCTACGAGCAGTACTTC; cdr3_aa: CSVECNDRSPYEQYF
d_call: TRBD2; j_call: TRBJ2-7; v_call: TRBV29-1; clone_size: many; cdr3_nt: TGCAGCGGGTCGTGGATTCTTCTAGCGGAGGGCCCGTACGAGCAGTACTTC; cdr3_aa: CSGSWILLAEGPYEQYF
d_call: TRBD1; j_call: TRBJ2-3; v_call: TRBV7-8; clone_size: few; cdr3_nt: TGTGCCAGCAGCTTAGGGCACAGGGGGCAAAGCCGTACGCAGTATTTT; cdr3_aa: CASSLGHRGQSRTQYF
d_call: .; j_call: TRBJ1-2; v_call: TRBV18; clone_size: .; cdr3_nt: TGTGCCAGCTCCCAACAGGATGGCTACACCTTC; cdr3_aa: CASSQQDGYTF
d_call: TRBD2; j_call: TRBJ2-3; v_call: TRBV4-1; clone_size: .; cdr3_nt: TGCGCCAGCAGCGACGGACTAGCGGGCTTTTTCACAGATACGCAGTATTTT; cdr3_aa: CASSDGLAGFFTDTQYF
d_call: .; j_call: TRBJ2-3; v_call: TRBV11-2; clone_size: .; cdr3_nt: TGTGCCAGCAGCTCTAGAGACAGATCCACCACAGATACGCAGTATTTT; cdr3_aa: CASSSRDRSTTDTQYF
d_call: .; j_call: TRBJ2-3; v_call: TRBV11-2; clone_size: .; cdr3_nt: TGTGCCAGCAGCGCCCGACTCGTGGGCCGTACAGATACGCAGTATTTT; cdr3_aa: CASSARLVGRTDTQYF